One sample yielded the 22 T cell receptor beta chains listed below, sequenced in a study of technical replicates of blood from a few donors. Profiling relied on immunoSEQ multiplex PCR, and the TCRdb table lists in-frame clones only, not all of them. The repertoire has roughly 90,000 clones, 96% of them found once; the top ten carry around 0.4%. The sample taken for sequencing was T cells isolated from PBMCs. Receptors were obtained from a human donor in good health.

This clone came up once. The chain links TRBV30 to TRBJ1-6; TRBD1 might be the D (5 bases). The CDR3 covers 13 residues. V lost 2 bases and J lost 7, with 9 bases in between. Germline CDR1 and CDR2: GTSNPN and SVGIG (reference sequence). CDR3 in DNA: TGTGCCTGGAGTCGACGGGGGAATTCACCCCTCCACTTT. Protein sequence: CAWSRRGNSPLHF.

The rearrangement joins TRBV29-1 to TRBJ2-3, with 9 bases matching TRBD2. The CDR3 totals 14 residues. Germline V gene lookup returns CDR1 SQVTM and CDR2 ANQGSEA. V lost 8 bases to trimming and J lost 4 bases; unmatched junction nucleotides: 10. Written as DNA, the CDR3 is TGCAGCATTATTAGCGGGAGCCGGGCAGATACGCAGTATTTT. Protein product: CSIISGSRADTQYF.

In its sample, this clone was seen once. This chain uses TRBV5-5 with TRBJ2-7; 9 bases fit TRBD2. The CDR3 has 15 amino acids. From germline, CDR1 is SGHKS and CDR2 YYEKEE (reference sequence). V lost 4 bases and J lost 2; bases outside the gene matches: 7. CDR3 sequence: CASSVGLALTYEQYF. CDR3 sequence (DNA): TGTGCCAGCAGCGTGGGACTAGCTCTTACCTACGAGCAGTACTTC.

The genes are TRBV2 and TRBJ2-7; D perhaps matches TRBD2 (6 bases). Per germline, CDR1 SNHLY and CDR2 FYNNEI. The CDR3 has 17 residues. Trimming left V 3 bases short and J 1 base short, with 19 bases between. CDR3 in DNA: TGTGCCAGCAGTGATTTCAGGGAGGTCGGACTATCCTACGAGCAGTACTTC. It encodes CASSDFREVGLSYEQYF.

CDR3 sequence (DNA): TGTGCCAGCAGCTTATTGGGCGGGAGGGCTTACACCGGGGAGCTGTTTTTT. Protein: CASSLLGGRAYTGELFF. The V and J genes are TRBV7-8 and TRBJ2-2, with 9 positions matching TRBD2. Trimming at V came to 2 bases and at J to 3 bases, leaving 7 bases not matched to a gene. The CDR3 extends over 17 amino acids. Germline V gene lookup returns CDR1 SGHVS and CDR2 FQNEAQ.

The J gene is TRBJ2-1, the V gene TRBV28, with D possibly matching TRBD2 (6 bases). The CDR3 consists of 17 residues. V gave up 3 bases and J gave up 8 bases, with 23 bases separating them. Per germline, CDR1 MDHEN and CDR2 SYDVKM. Here the CDR3 reads CASSFPAEAEGGDEQFF. The CDR3 nucleotides read TGTGCCAGCAGTTTCCCCGCGGAAGCGGAGGGCGGCGATGAGCAGTTCTTC.

This chain connects TRBV4-2 to TRBJ1-1; D gene uncertain. V gave up 0 bases and J gave up 1 base, with 9 bases separating them. The V gene's germline CDR1 is LGHNA and CDR2 YNFKEQ. The CDR3 loop spans 15 amino acids. The CDR3 is CASSQEGTSNTEAFF. CDR3 DNA sequence: TGTGCCAGCAGCCAAGAGGGCACTTCGAACACTGAAGCTTTCTTT.

V and J are TRBV9 and TRBJ2-1, with TRBD2 matching over 9 bases. The V gene end was trimmed by 0 bases and the J gene end by 0 bases; junction bases not matched to a gene: 7. This CDR3 region has 18 residues. Germline values: CDR1 SGDLS, CDR2 YYNGEE. Here the CDR3 DNA reads TGTGCCAGCAGCGTAGCCCCGCTAGCGGGGCCCTCCTACAATGAGCAGTTCTTC. This translates into CASSVAPLAGPSYNEQFF.

This clone was seen once. This chain joins TRBV5-1 and TRBJ2-7, with D hard to call. This CDR3 is 15 amino acids long. Germline V lookup: CDR1 SGHRS, CDR2 YFSETQ. V dropped 2 bases and J dropped 2 bases, with 14 bases sitting between them. The CDR3 region has the DNA TGCGCCAGCAGCTTCTCAGGTAATCCGACCTACGAGCAGTACTTC. It yields the protein CASSFSGNPTYEQYF.

This clone was counted once. The chain recombines TRBV4-1 with TRBJ1-1, with 8 nucleotides matching TRBD1. V lost 5 bases and J lost 1; bases outside the gene matches: 6. CDR1 and CDR2 from the germline V gene are MGHRA and YSYEKL. The CDR3 is made up of 15 amino acids. CDR3 in amino acids: CASSFSQGGNTEAFF. CDR3 sequence (DNA): TGCGCCAGCAGCTTTTCACAGGGGGGGAACACTGAAGCTTTCTTT.

This chain connects TRBV5-1 to TRBJ2-2; D may be TRBD1 (6 bases). This CDR3 is 18 amino acids long. The V end was cut by 2 bases, the J end by 0 bases, with 17 bases between. Germline V gene lookup returns CDR1 SGHRS and CDR2 YFSETQ. The CDR3 loop reads CASSLGEGGFSNTGELFF. The CDR3 DNA reads TGCGCCAGCAGCTTAGGTGAAGGGGGTTTTTCGAACACCGGGGAGCTGTTTTTT. Full variable domain (outside the CDR3, taken from reference TRBV5-1 and TRBJ2-2): KAGVTQTPRYLIKTRGQQVTLSCSPISGHRSVSWYQQTPGQGLQFLFEYFSETQRNKGNFPGRFSGRQFSNSRSEMNVSTLELGDSALYLCASSLGEGGFSNTGELFFGEGSRLTVL.

The chain links TRBV11-2 to TRBJ1-2; D may be TRBD1 (6 bases). The CDR3 sequence is 14 residues long. Trimming took 5 bases from V and 6 from J, leaving 16 bases between them. Germline V gene sequence: CDR1 SGHAT, CDR2 FQNNGV. The CDR3 DNA sequence: TGTGCCAGCAGCCTATACGGGACATCCCATGGCTACACCTTC. Its translation is CASSLYGTSHGYTF.

The V call is TRBV7-9, the J call TRBJ2-6; D perhaps matches TRBD1 (6 bases). Germline CDR1 and CDR2: SEHNR and FQNEAQ (reference sequence). There are 16 residues in the CDR3. With 3 bases removed from V and 2 bases from J, the gap between germline ends came to 11 bases. The CDR3 DNA reads TGTGCCAGCAGCTTGAAGGGGGTGGCTGGGGCCAACGTCCTGACTTTC. Its protein product is CASSLKGVAGANVLTF.

This clone occurred once. The chain links TRBV19 to TRBJ2-3; 12 bases fit TRBD2. Germline V CDR1 and CDR2: LNHDA, SQIVND (reference sequence). The CDR3 totals 17 residues. Germline trimming cut 3 bases from V and 3 bases from J; bases unmatched to any gene: 7. The CDR3, as DNA: TGTGCCAGTAGTATCCTCATGACTAGCGGGAGAACAGATACGCAGTATTTT. Protein sequence: CASSILMTSGRTDTQYF. The full variable domain, with the rest looked up from reference TRBV19 and TRBJ2-3, is DGGITQSPKYLFRKEGQNVTLSCEQNLNHDAMYWYRQDPGQGLRLIYYSQIVNDFQKGDIAEGYSVSREKKESFPLTVTSAQKNPTAFYLCASSILMTSGRTDTQYFGPGTRLTVL.

This chain joins TRBV5-5 and TRBJ1-1, with D hard to call. The ends were cut back, 3 bases at V and 4 bases at J, with 10 bases in the middle. The length of the CDR3 is 13 residues. Germline V gene data show CDR1 as SGHKS and CDR2 as YYEKEE (reference sequence). The CDR3 here is CASSSNDGTEAFF. The CDR3 region has the DNA TGTGCCAGCAGCTCTAACGATGGCACTGAAGCTTTCTTT.

The J gene is TRBJ1-2, the V gene TRBV30, with D possibly matching TRBD1 (5 bases). The CDR3 runs to 12 residues. Per germline, CDR1 GTSNPN and CDR2 SVGIG (reference sequence). V lost 2 bases and J 6 bases, leaving 10 bases between the germline ends. In DNA, the CDR3 is TGTGCCTGGAGTTCGGGGGTGGATGGCTACACCTTC. Protein sequence: CAWSSGVDGYTF.

The chain links TRBV4-2 to TRBJ2-7, with a tentative D call TRBD2 (6 bases). Germline V lookup: CDR1 LGHNA, CDR2 YNFKEQ. The CDR3 consists of 12 residues. V lost 4 bases and J lost 4, with 8 bases in between. The DNA for the CDR3 is TGTGCCAGCAGCCCCGGAGGGTACGAGCAGTACTTC. It specifies CASSPGGYEQYF.

This chain connects TRBV9 to TRBJ2-2; TRBD1 matches at 8 bases. Germline V gene data show CDR1 as SGDLS and CDR2 as YYNGEE. The CDR3 extends over 17 amino acids. Losses at the gene ends were 3 bases for V and 0 bases for J; bases not matched to a gene: 7. The CDR3 reads CASSGVGQGSNTGELFF. CDR3 sequence (DNA): TGTGCCAGCAGCGGCGTTGGACAGGGATCGAACACCGGGGAGCTGTTTTTT. The whole variable domain, remainder taken from reference TRBV9 and TRBJ2-2, is DSGVTQTPKHLITATGQRVTLRCSPRSGDLSVYWYQQSLDQGLQFLIQYYNGEERAKGNILERFSAQQFPDLHSELNLSSLELGDSALYFCASSGVGQGSNTGELFFGEGSRLTVL.

The V gene is TRBV6-5, the J gene TRBJ2-1, with 9 bases aligning to TRBD2. J was trimmed by 9 bases and V by 0 bases; bases with no gene match: 9. Germline V CDR1 and CDR2: MNHEY, SVGAGI. The CDR3 is 16 residues long. CDR3: CASSYSIGSGSVEQFF. The DNA for the CDR3 is TGTGCCAGCAGTTACTCTATCGGTAGCGGGAGTGTTGAGCAGTTCTTC.

J is TRBJ1-2 and V is TRBV25-1; no definite D call. Trimming took off 4 bases at V and 8 bases at J, with 11 bases between the two ends. Looked up from germline, CDR1 is MGHDK and CDR2 is SYGVNS. There are 12 residues in the CDR3. In DNA form, the CDR3 reads TGTGCCAGCAGTGTGGCCCTGGAGGGCTACACCTTC. Its translation: CASSVALEGYTF.

The V gene is TRBV7-8, the J gene TRBJ1-5; D ambiguous. This CDR3 is 14 amino acids long. The germline CDR1 and CDR2 sequences are SGHVS and FQNEAQ. V was clipped by 3 bases and J by 1 base, with 7 bases between them. CDR3 sequence: CASSFDQSNQPQHF. The CDR3 bases are TGTGCCAGCAGCTTTGATCAGAGCAATCAGCCCCAGCATTTT.

The rearrangement uses TRBV28 and TRBJ1-2, with 8 positions matching TRBD1. Germline loops: CDR1 MDHEN, CDR2 SYDVKM. This CDR3 has 12 residues. V lost 8 bases to trimming and J lost 4 bases; unmatched junction nucleotides: 3. The CDR3 region has the DNA TGTGCCAGCTGGGACAGGATCTATGGCTACACCTTC. This encodes CASWDRIYGYTF.